A selection of T cell receptor beta chains follows, all from one sample in a study of tumor and adjacent non-tumor tissue in lung cancer. TCRdb re-derived calls from the multiplex PCR reads in MiXCR, one entry per CDR3 protein. Of fewer than 150,000 distinct CDR3 sequences in the sample, approximately 64% were seen once. Sequencing used lung tumor tissue. These receptors were collected from a man aged 55 to 70 with small cell lung cancer. Both conserved end residues are part of each CDR3. The D gene is left open where the match is weak. Expanded clones are given a class, and other clones once, few, many or no size at all.

D	J	size	V	DNA	CDR3
NA	TRBJ1-2	NA	TRBV29-1	TGCACCGTTGAGCCCCTACAGGGCCTCAGCGCCTATGGCTACACCTTC	CTVEPLQGLSAYGYTF
NA	TRBJ1-1	NA	TRBV20-1	TGCAGTGCTCCTGGGCAGCCGAACACTGAAGCTTTATTT	CSAPGQPNTEALF
NA	TRBJ2-7	NA	TRBV20-1	TGCAGTACTAGAGGGTATTTAGGAGGTTACGAGCAGTACTTC	CSTRGYLGGYEQYF
NA	TRBJ2-2	NA	TRBV11-1	TGTGCCAACAGCTCCCCGAATAGGGTAGACACCGGGGAGCTGTTTTTT	CANSSPNRVDTGELFF
TRBD2	TRBJ2-1	NA	TRBV20-1	TGCAGTGCCCCAGATAGTAAGCCAGCGGGGTGGGGGTATGAGCAGTTCTTC	CSAPDSKPAGWGYEQFF
NA	TRBJ2-1	NA	TRBV20-1	TGCAGTGCTAGTCCGGGTTCCTACTACCATGAGCAGTCCTTC	CSASPGSYYHEQSF
NA	TRBJ1-2	NA	TRBV28	TGTGCCCTGGGGGGGGTGAACTATGGCTACACCTTC	CALGGVNYGYTF
NA	TRBJ1-1	NA	TRBV28	TGTGCCAGTACCCCCCGGGGCACTGAAGCTTTCTTT	CASTPRGTEAFF
NA	TRBJ2-2	once	TRBV11-1	TGTACCAGCAGCTCGGGGCCGAACGCCGGGGAGCTGTCTTTT	CTSSSGPNAGELSF
NA	TRBJ2-6	NA	TRBV6-5	TGTGCCAGCAGTTACTCGATTTACGACTCTGGGCCCAACGTACTTACTTTC	CASSYSIYDSGPNVLTF
TRBD1	TRBJ2-7	NA	TRBV6-2/TRBV6-3	TGTGCCAGCAGTTGGGGGACAGGGGGCTCCGAGCAGTACTTC	CASSWGTGGSEQYF
NA	TRBJ1-2	NA	TRBV6-1	TGTGCCAGCTGTGACCCCCGGAGGGGGAATGGCTACACCTTC	CASCDPRRGNGYTF
NA	TRBJ2-1	NA	TRBV4-2	TGTGCCAGCCAAGTTAACGGAGGCTCCTCCTACAATGAGCAGTTCTTC	CASQVNGGSSYNEQFF
NA	TRBJ1-1	NA	TRBV11-3	TGTGCCAGCAGCCTAGGGAGAGAAAACACTGAAGCTCTCTTT	CASSLGRENTEALF
NA	TRBJ2-1	NA	TRBV11-3	TGTGCCAGCAGCTTAGTGGCGGGGGCCTACAATCAGCAGTTCTTC	CASSLVAGAYNQQFF
NA	TRBJ1-5	NA	TRBV10-3	TGTGCCATCGGGGGGGGCTGGGAGCCCCAGCATTTT	CAIGGGWEPQHF
TRBD2	TRBJ2-1	NA	TRBV20-1	TGCAGTGCTGGAGATCCTCGGGAGCTAGCGGGACCCCTCGAGGCGGATGAGCAGTTCTTC	CSAGDPRELAGPLEADEQFF
NA	TRBJ2-1	NA	TRBV6-2/TRBV6-3	TGTGCCAGCAGTTACAAGGGGGAGGCCTACAATGAGCATTTCTTC	CASSYKGEAYNEHFF
NA	TRBJ2-2	NA	TRBV5-4	TGTGCCAGCAGCTTTCTAGGGGTTTGCGGGGAGCTGTTTTTT	CASSFLGVCGELFF
NA	TRBJ2-1	many	TRBV4-1	TGCGCCAGCAGCCAAGTGGGGGGTGTGGAGCAGTTCTTC	CASSQVGGVEQFF
TRBD1	TRBJ1-1	few	TRBV4-1	TGCGCCAGCAGCAACCCCATGACAGGGGGGCGGAACACTGAAGCTTTCTTT	CASSNPMTGGRNTEAFF